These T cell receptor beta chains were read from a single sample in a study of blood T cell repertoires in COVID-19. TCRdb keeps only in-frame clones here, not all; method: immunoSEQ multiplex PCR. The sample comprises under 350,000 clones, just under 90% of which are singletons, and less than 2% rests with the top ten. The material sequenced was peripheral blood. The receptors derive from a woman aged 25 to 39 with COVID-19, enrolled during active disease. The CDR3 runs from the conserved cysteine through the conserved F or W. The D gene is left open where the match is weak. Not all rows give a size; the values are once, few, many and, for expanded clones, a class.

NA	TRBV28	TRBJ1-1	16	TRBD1	TGTGCCAGTATCTCCTTACGACAGGGTTCAAACACTGAAGCTTTCTTT	CASISLRQGSNTEAFF
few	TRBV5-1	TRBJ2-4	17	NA	TGCGCCAGCAGCTTGCTTCCGGGGATTGTGGCCAAAAACATTCAGTACTTC	CASSLLPGIVAKNIQYF
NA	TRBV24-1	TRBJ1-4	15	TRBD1	TGTGCCACCAGTGACCCCGGGACAGGGGGCGGAAAACTGTTTTTT	CATSDPGTGGGKLFF
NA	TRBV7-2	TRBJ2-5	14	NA	TGTGCCAGCAGCTTAACCGGGGTTCAAGAGACCCAGTACTTC	CASSLTGVQETQYF
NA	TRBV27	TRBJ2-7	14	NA	TGTGCCAGTCTACCTTACGCCGGGCCGGGGGAGCAGTACTTC	CASLPYAGPGEQYF
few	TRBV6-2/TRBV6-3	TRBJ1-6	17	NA	TGTGCCAGCAGTTTCCGAATAACGGGGTCCTATAATTCACCCCTCCACTTT	CASSFRITGSYNSPLHF
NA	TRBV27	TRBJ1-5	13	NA	TGTGCCAGCAGTTTACGTGGGGCTCAGCCCCAGCATTTT	CASSLRGAQPQHF
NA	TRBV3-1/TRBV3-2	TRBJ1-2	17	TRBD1	TGTGCCAGCAGCCAAGTTTATCGGGACAGGCAATCATTTGGCTACACCTTC	CASSQVYRDRQSFGYTF
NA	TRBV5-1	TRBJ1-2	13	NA	TGCGCCAGCAGCTTGGTGGGGAGCAGTGGCTACACCTTC	CASSLVGSSGYTF
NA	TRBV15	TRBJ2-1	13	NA	TGTGCCACCAGCCCACAGACAGGAGGAGAGCAGTTCTTC	CATSPQTGGEQFF